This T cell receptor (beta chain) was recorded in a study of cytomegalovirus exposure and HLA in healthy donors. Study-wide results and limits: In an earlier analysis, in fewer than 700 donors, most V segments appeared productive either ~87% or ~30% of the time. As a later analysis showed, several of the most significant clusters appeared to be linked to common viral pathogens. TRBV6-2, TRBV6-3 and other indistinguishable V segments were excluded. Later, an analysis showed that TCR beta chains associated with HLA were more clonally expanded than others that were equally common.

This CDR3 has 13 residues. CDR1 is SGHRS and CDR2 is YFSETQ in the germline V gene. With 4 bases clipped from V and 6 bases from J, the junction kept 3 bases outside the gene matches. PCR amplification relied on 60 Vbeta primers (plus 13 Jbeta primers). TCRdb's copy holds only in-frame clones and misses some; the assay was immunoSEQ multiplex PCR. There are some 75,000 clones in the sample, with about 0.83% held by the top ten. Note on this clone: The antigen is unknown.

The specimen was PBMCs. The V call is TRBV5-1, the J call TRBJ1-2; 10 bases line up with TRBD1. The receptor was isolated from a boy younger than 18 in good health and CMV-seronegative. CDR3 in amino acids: CASSVGTGDGYTF. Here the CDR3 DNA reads TGCGCCAGCAGCGTTGGGACAGGGGATGGCTACACCTTC. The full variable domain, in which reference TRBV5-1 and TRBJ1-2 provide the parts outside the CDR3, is KAGVTQTPRYLIKTRGQQVTLSCSPISGHRSVSWYQQTPGQGLQFLFEYFSETQRNKGNFPGRFSGRQFSNSRSEMNVSTLELGDSALYLCASSVGTGDGYTFGSGTRLTVV.